Reported below is one T cell receptor beta chain. This sample is part of a study of blood T cell repertoires in COVID-19. The CDR3 runs to 14 residues. Germline V gene lookup returns CDR1 SGHTA and CDR2 FQGTGA. The V gene end was trimmed by 5 bases and the J gene end by 3 bases; junction bases not matched to a gene: 3. In the original workflow: Scientists estimated how many nucleated cells there were by amplifying reference gene primers. Here immunoSEQ multiplex PCR was the method, and the copy in TCRdb shows in-frame clones only, minus some. The V and J calls and clone size were taken over from that table, and D and trimming were inferred from the DNA. The sample yields a few hundred thousand clones, approximately 83% seen once.

The TCR originated in a woman aged 25 to 45 who had recovered from COVID-19. The chain combines TRBV7-3 with TRBJ2-2; 7 nucleotides align to TRBD1. The sample comprised peripheral blood. The CDR3, as DNA: TGTGCCAGCAGCCTAGGGGGCTACACCGGGGAGCTGTTTTTT. Amino acid sequence: CASSLGGYTGELFF.